This is a list of T cell receptor beta chains from one sample in a study of blood T cell repertoires in COVID-19. Only in-frame clones appear in the TCRdb table, and some are missing; sequencing was by immunoSEQ multiplex PCR. Of approximately 300,000 clones listed, about 83% are singletons. The sample comprised peripheral blood. These receptors were collected from a woman aged 45-59 years with acute or convalescent COVID-19. Both conserved end residues are part of each CDR3. The D gene is left open where the match is weak. The size of a clone is reported for some rows only, either as once, few or many, or as a class for expanded clones.

size	V	D	J	CDR3	DNA
once	TRBV28	-	TRBJ1-5	CASSLPSRADQPQHF	TGTGCCAGCAGTTTACCGTCCAGGGCCGATCAGCCCCAGCATTTT
-	TRBV6-2/TRBV6-3	TRBD2	TRBJ2-1	CASSWVAGGREQFF	TGTGCCAGCAGTTGGGTAGCGGGAGGCCGAGAGCAGTTCTTC
-	TRBV20-1	-	TRBJ2-1	CSASEPAASYNEQFF	TGCAGTGCTAGTGAACCGGCGGCCTCCTACAATGAGCAGTTCTTC
-	TRBV30	TRBD1	TRBJ1-2	CAWTGTGDSGGYTF	TGTGCCTGGACCGGGACAGGGGATTCGGGTGGCTACACCTTC
-	TRBV6-2/TRBV6-3	TRBD2	TRBJ2-1	CASSRNLAGAYNEQFF	TGTGCCAGCAGTCGTAATCTAGCGGGGGCCTACAATGAGCAGTTCTTC
-	TRBV7-2	-	TRBJ2-1	CASSLAGARNNEQFF	TGTGCCAGCAGCTTAGCGGGGGCGAGAAACAATGAGCAGTTCTTC
few	TRBV10-1	TRBD2	TRBJ2-1	CASSARRTSGGSFNEQFF	TGCGCCAGCAGTGCCCGCCGGACTAGCGGGGGTTCCTTCAATGAGCAGTTCTTC
-	TRBV5-1	TRBD2	TRBJ2-6	CASSLVGGAGANVLTF	TGCGCCAGCAGCTTGGTGGGAGGGGCTGGGGCCAACGTCCTGACTTTC
-	TRBV3-1/TRBV3-2	TRBD1	TRBJ1-1	CASSQMGQGAFF	TGTGCCAGCAGCCAGATGGGACAGGGAGCTTTCTTT
few	TRBV5-1	TRBD1	TRBJ1-6	CASSLTGDSPLHF	TGCGCCAGCAGCTTGACAGGGGATTCACCCCTCCACTTT
-	TRBV5-4	TRBD2	TRBJ2-1	CASSGGGPYNEQFF	TGTGCCAGCAGCGGCGGGGGACCATACAATGAGCAGTTCTTC
few	TRBV7-8	-	TRBJ2-2	CASSLGRGPFANTGELFF	TGTGCCAGCAGCCTGGGGCGGGGGCCGTTCGCGAACACCGGGGAGCTGTTTTTT
once	TRBV21-1	-	TRBJ2-1	CASSKVGGLHRTDEQFF	TGTGCCAGCAGCAAAGTGGGGGGACTCCACCGGACCGATGAGCAGTTCTTC
-	TRBV30	TRBD1	TRBJ1-2	CAWRLYRGSGYTF	TGTGCCTGGAGACTTTACAGGGGATCTGGCTACACCTTC
-	TRBV24-1	TRBD2	TRBJ2-1	CATAPGLAVTNEQFF	TGTGCCACCGCTCCGGGACTAGCGGTGACTAATGAGCAGTTCTTC
-	TRBV3-1/TRBV3-2	-	TRBJ1-1	CASSPSEGSEAFF	TGTGCCAGCAGCCCGTCGGAGGGTAGCGAAGCTTTCTTT
-	TRBV19	-	TRBJ1-2	CASSIGRTLYGYTF	TGTGCCAGTAGTATCGGACGGACACTCTATGGCTACACCTTC
-	TRBV19	TRBD1	TRBJ1-4	CASSISRGLDEKLFF	TGTGCCAGTAGTATTTCCAGGGGGCTGGATGAAAAACTGTTTTTT
-	TRBV29-1	TRBD1	TRBJ1-6	CSVRTGGLSPLHF	TGCAGCGTTAGGACAGGGGGCTTATCACCCCTCCACTTT
-	TRBV19	TRBD1	TRBJ1-2	CASSRDRDYGYTF	TGTGCCAGTAGTCGGGACAGGGACTATGGCTACACCTTC
-	TRBV21-1	-	TRBJ1-1	CASSKGGSLNTEAFF	TGTGCCAGCAGCAAAGGGGGCAGTTTGAACACTGAAGCTTTCTTT
-	TRBV24-1	TRBD1	TRBJ1-4	CATSPGQWGGDEKLFF	TGTGCCACCTCGCCGGGACAGTGGGGTGGGGATGAAAAACTGTTTTTT
once	TRBV5-1	-	TRBJ1-2	CASRVDSNYGYTF	TGCGCCAGCAGGGTAGACAGCAACTATGGCTACACCTTC
-	TRBV19	-	TRBJ2-5	CASSEEADQETQYF	TGTGCCAGTAGTGAGGAGGCGGATCAAGAGACCCAGTACTTC
-	TRBV6-1	TRBD1	TRBJ2-2	CASSGLGTGNTGELFF	TGTGCCAGCAGTGGACTAGGGACAGGGAACACCGGGGAGCTGTTTTTT
few	TRBV4-2	TRBD2	TRBJ2-7	CASSQEALAVYYEQYF	TGTGCCAGCAGCCAAGAAGCCCTAGCGGTCTACTACGAGCAGTACTTC
-	TRBV4-2	TRBD1	TRBJ2-5	CASSQGTGPGVQETQYF	TGTGCCAGCAGCCAAGGGACAGGGCCGGGTGTCCAAGAGACCCAGTACTTC
-	TRBV2	TRBD1	TRBJ1-2	CARQGASNYGYTF	TGTGCCAGACAGGGGGCTTCTAACTATGGCTACACCTTC
-	TRBV28	-	TRBJ2-3	CASSLFIGTDTQYF	TGTGCCAGCAGTTTATTTATAGGCACAGATACGCAGTATTTT
once	TRBV6-2/TRBV6-3	TRBD1	TRBJ2-3	CASSYQGAPDTQYF	TGTGCCAGCAGTTATCAGGGGGCCCCAGATACGCAGTATTTT
-	TRBV6-2/TRBV6-3	TRBD2	TRBJ2-1	CASSSLGLAGDNEQFF	TGTGCCAGCAGCTCCCTTGGACTAGCGGGAGACAATGAGCAGTTCTTC
-	TRBV6-5	TRBD1	TRBJ2-7	CASRWDRTTYEQYF	TGTGCCAGCAGGTGGGACAGGACCACCTACGAGCAGTACTTC
-	TRBV9	TRBD2	TRBJ2-3	CASNPNGRGTDTQYF	TGTGCCAGCAATCCTAACGGGAGGGGGACGGATACGCAGTATTTT
-	TRBV24-1	-	TRBJ2-5	CATSDQTEYQETQYF	TGTGCCACCAGTGACCAGACTGAGTACCAAGAGACCCAGTACTTC
-	TRBV7-2	-	TRBJ1-2	CASSLDQGNGGYTF	TGTGCCAGCAGCTTAGACCAGGGTAACGGCGGCTACACCTTC
-	TRBV27	-	TRBJ1-2	CASSPSYSGGYTF	TGTGCCAGCAGTCCCTCTTACAGTGGGGGCTACACCTTC
-	TRBV27	-	TRBJ2-2	CASRQLSNTGELFF	TGTGCCAGCAGGCAGTTGTCGAACACCGGGGAGCTGTTTTTT
-	TRBV9	-	TRBJ2-6	CASSAGLSSGANVLTF	TGTGCCAGCAGCGCCGGACTATCGTCTGGGGCCAACGTCCTGACTTTC
-	TRBV7-2	-	TRBJ2-1	CASSLARNSYNEQFF	TGTGCCAGCAGCTTAGCGCGTAATTCCTACAATGAGCAGTTCTTC
-	TRBV7-9	-	TRBJ1-4	CASSFGEEKLFF	TGTGCCAGCAGCTTCGGGGAAGAAAAACTGTTTTTT
-	TRBV4-3	-	TRBJ1-5	CASSQSGSSSDQPQHF	TGCGCCAGCAGCCAATCAGGATCCTCGTCGGATCAGCCCCAGCATTTT